This TCR beta chain originates from a study of blood T cell repertoires in COVID-19. Turning to the study itself: The origin of the acute and convalescent COVID-19 samples was the United States, Italy and Spain.

This clone was picked up many times. Only in-frame clones appear in the TCRdb table, and some are missing; sequencing was by immunoSEQ multiplex PCR. This table has about 130,000 clones, roughly three quarters appearing once. CDR3 length: 19 amino acids. Germline loops: CDR1 MNHEY, CDR2 SMNVEV (reference sequence). Trimming at V came to 3 bases and at J to 4 bases, leaving 16 bases not matched to a gene. The clonotype originates from a woman aged 70-85 years with COVID-19, enrolled during active disease. The sequenced sample consisted of peripheral blood. The rearrangement joins TRBV27 to TRBJ2-3, with 10 bases aligning to TRBD1. The CDR3 region has the DNA TGTGCCAGCAGTTTGGTGGGGACAGGGGCGCCAAGGGGGTCAGATACGCAGTATTTT. Its protein product is CASSLVGTGAPRGSDTQYF.